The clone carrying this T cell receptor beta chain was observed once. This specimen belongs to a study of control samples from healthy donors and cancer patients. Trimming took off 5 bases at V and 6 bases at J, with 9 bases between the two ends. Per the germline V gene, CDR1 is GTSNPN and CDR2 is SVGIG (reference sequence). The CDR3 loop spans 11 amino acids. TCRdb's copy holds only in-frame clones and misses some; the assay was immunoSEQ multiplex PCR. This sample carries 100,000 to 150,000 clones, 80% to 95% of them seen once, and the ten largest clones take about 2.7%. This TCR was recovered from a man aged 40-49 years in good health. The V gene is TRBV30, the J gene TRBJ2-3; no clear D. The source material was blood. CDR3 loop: CAWLKRDTQYF. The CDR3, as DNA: TGTGCCTGGCTGAAGAGGGATACGCAGTATTTT.